The source of this T cell receptor (beta chain) is a study of beta chain features in type 1 diabetes. TCRB transcripts that were expressed got sequenced, as all of the isolated RNA had been reverse transcribed. Profiled with immunoSEQ multiplex PCR; TCRdb holds only in-frame clones, not every one. The repertoire holds about 320,000 clones, with about 14% as singletons. The CDR3 is 12 amino acids. Germline CDR1 reads MNHNS; CDR2 reads SASEGT. Trimming stripped 4 bases from V and 5 bases from J, with 8 bases between. Sequencing used central memory CD4+ T cells from blood. The V and J genes are TRBV6-1 and TRBJ1-2, with a weak D call TRBD1 (6 bases). The TCR was taken from a man aged 25-45 years in good health. The CDR3 nucleotides are TGTGCCAGCAGTGTGACAGGTTATGGCTACACCTTC. Its translation is CASSVTGYGYTF.